The 15 T cell receptor beta chains in this list originate from one sample, sequenced in a study of T cells in pancreatic ductal adenocarcinoma (TCRdb year 2017). The method was the immunoSEQ multiplex PCR assay. Here the immuneACCESS table is served through TCRdb, limited to in-frame sequences with V and J called. Missing clones are a known gap in these copies; in checked studies unresolved V genes cover under half, and the rest lacks a known reason. This sample has more than 2,000 clones in its table, and roughly 74% of those were observed once. Around 13% of the sample goes to the ten largest clones. Selected pancreatic ductal adenocarcinoma patients had undergone surgery without neoadjuvant therapy. Sequenced material: pancreatic tumor tissue. The receptors stem from a human donor with pancreatic ductal adenocarcinoma.

This clone was detected a few times. The chain carries TRBV25-1 and TRBJ2-3, with D unclear. This CDR3 spans 14 amino acids. Germline V gene sequence: CDR1 MGHDK, CDR2 SYGVNS. Trimming removed 2 bases from V and 2 bases from J, with 8 bases in between. The CDR3 nucleotides read TGTGCCAGCAGTGAAAATTCTCTCACAGATACGCAGTATTTT. It encodes CASSENSLTDTQYF.

This clone was detected a few times. The rearrangement joins TRBV28 to TRBJ1-3, with 7 bases identical to TRBD1. The CDR3 covers 16 residues. Germline lookup yields CDR1 MDHEN and CDR2 SYDVKM. V shed 5 bases, J shed 4 bases, and the junction held 11 bases outside the gene matches. This CDR3 reads CASSTTTGTSGNTIYF. DNA for the CDR3: TGTGCCAGCAGTACAACGACAGGGACTTCGGGAAACACCATATATTTT.

The chain employs TRBV18 and TRBJ2-2; no clear D gene. The CDR3 has 14 residues. Deletions cut 6 bases from V and 3 bases from J, with 11 bases between. CDR1 is KGHSH and CDR2 is LQKENI in the germline V gene. For the CDR3, the DNA is TGTGCCAGCTCCCCAGACACTCACACCGGGGAGCTGTTTTTT. Encoded protein: CASSPDTHTGELFF.

The chain recombines TRBV29-1 with TRBJ2-7; D perhaps matches TRBD1 (6 bases). The ends were cut back, 4 bases at V and 9 bases at J, with 16 bases in the middle. Per the germline V gene, CDR1 is SQVTM and CDR2 is ANQGSEA. The CDR3 length is 12 residues. In DNA, the CDR3 is TGCAGCGTTGCGGCAGGGGATAAGGGGCAGTACTTC. Protein product: CSVAAGDKGQYF.

Only a few counts were recorded for this clone. The chain has TRBV18 and TRBJ2-3; D remains ambiguous. Per the germline V gene, CDR1 is KGHSH and CDR2 is LQKENI. The CDR3 is 15 amino acids. Trimming took 5 bases from V and 1 from J, leaving 13 bases between them. CDR3 bases: TGTGCCAGCTCATCCAAGGGATGGGGCACAGATACGCAGTATTTT. Protein: CASSSKGWGTDTQYF.

J is TRBJ2-5 and V is TRBV11-1; tentative D call: TRBD2 (7 bases). CDR3 length: 14 amino acids. Between the trimmed V and J ends, which lost 5 bases and 5 bases, there was a span of 15 bases. Germline values: CDR1 SGHAT, CDR2 FQDESV (reference sequence). The CDR3 loop reads CASSITGRGETQYF. The DNA of the CDR3 is TGTGCCAGCAGCATAACAGGGAGGGGGGAGACCCAGTACTTC.

V is TRBV27 and J is TRBJ2-6, with a tentative D call TRBD1 (6 bases). Trimming stripped 4 bases from V and 1 base from J, with 8 bases between. The length of the CDR3 is 15 residues. CDR1 is MNHEY, CDR2 SMNVEV, per germline (reference sequence). The CDR3 coding sequence is TGTGCCAGCAGTTATGGACAGTCTGGGGCCAACGTCCTGACTTTC. This translates into CASSYGQSGANVLTF.

The rearrangement uses TRBV18 and TRBJ1-6, with TRBD1 matching over 9 bases. The CDR3 runs 21 residues. CDR1 is KGHSH, CDR2 LQKENI, per germline. Trimming cost V 1 base and J 1 base; bases outside gene matches: 14. For the CDR3, the DNA is TGTGCCAGCTCACCACTCTTGTACAGGGGGCGAGCGTTTTCCTATAATTCACCCCTCCACTTT. As protein: CASSPLLYRGRAFSYNSPLHF.

The CDR3 loop reads CASSPWTAPNTEAFF. The CDR3, as DNA: TGTGCCAGCAGCCCTTGGACGGCCCCGAACACTGAAGCTTTCTTT. The chain combines TRBV7-8 with TRBJ1-1; D is undetermined. Deletions cut 5 bases from V and 1 base from J, with 14 bases between. The CDR3 loop spans 15 amino acids. Germline-derived CDR1 and CDR2 are SGHVS and FQNEAQ.

The chain employs TRBV6-1 and TRBJ2-1; D is undetermined. Germline V lookup: CDR1 MNHNS, CDR2 SASEGT. The V end lost 6 bases, the J end lost 5 bases, and 11 bases lay between the germline ends. The CDR3 sequence is 13 residues long. CDR3 nucleotide sequence: TGTGCCAGCAGAGCCTCAGGCGACAATGAGCAGTTCTTC. This translates into CASRASGDNEQFF.

The chain recombines TRBV28 with TRBJ2-5; 11 bases map to TRBD1. Germline CDR1 MDHEN, CDR2 SYDVKM. The CDR3 contains 14 residues. V gave up 7 bases and J gave up 6 bases; unmatched junction bases: 7. The CDR3 sequence: CASNPGQGVKTQYF. The CDR3 bases are TGTGCCAGCAACCCGGGACAGGGGGTAAAGACCCAGTACTTC.

V usage is TRBV18 and J usage is TRBJ2-7, with 13 bases lining up with TRBD2. The CDR3 spans 17 residues. Germline CDR1 reads KGHSH; CDR2 reads LQKENI. Trimming removed 1 base from V and 6 bases from J; junction bases left unmatched: 9. CDR3 in amino acids: CASSPLTWTSGGSEQYF. CDR3 coding DNA: TGTGCCAGCTCACCACTAACATGGACTAGCGGGGGCTCCGAGCAGTACTTC.

The chain employs TRBV11-2 and TRBJ2-1, with 9 bases lining up with TRBD2. Trimming at V came to 7 bases and at J to 9 bases, leaving 13 bases not matched to a gene. Germline V gene lookup returns CDR1 SGHAT and CDR2 FQNNGV. The CDR3 has 15 amino acids. CDR3 protein: CASTSVLAGWSEQFF. DNA of the CDR3: TGTGCCAGCACCTCAGTCCTAGCGGGGTGGAGTGAGCAGTTCTTC.

This chain links TRBV7-2 with TRBJ2-1; perhaps TRBD1 as D (5 bases). The V end was cut by 4 bases, the J end by 10 bases, with 17 bases between. Germline V gene data show CDR1 as SGHTA and CDR2 as FQGNSA. The length of the CDR3 is 14 residues. For the CDR3, the DNA is TGTGCCAGCAGCTCACCCCGAGAGACAGCGGAGCAGTTCTTC. As protein: CASSSPRETAEQFF.

The rearrangement joins TRBV4-3 to TRBJ2-1; TRBD1 matches at 8 bases. After removal of 0 bases from V and 2 bases from J, the junction contained 6 bases not matched to a gene. CDR1 LGHNA and CDR2 YSLEER come from the germline V gene. CDR3 length: 17 amino acids. DNA for the CDR3: TGCGCCAGCAGCCAAGATTGGCCGACAGGGGCCTACAATGAGCAGTTCTTC. Translating gives CASSQDWPTGAYNEQFF.